This T cell receptor beta chain was sequenced during a study of blood T cell repertoires in COVID-19. Overall study context: The United States, Italy and Spain supplied acute and convalescent COVID-19 samples. The analysed material was cDNA or gDNA that came from T cells, B-cell-depleted T cells, or PBMCs.

This CDR3 has 15 amino acids. The V gene's germline CDR1 is SEHNR and CDR2 FQNEAQ (reference sequence). J was trimmed by 5 bases and V by 2 bases; bases with no gene match: 7. In the study's own analysis: Quantification of nucleated cells was approximated via reference gene primer amplification. Assay used: immunoSEQ multiplex PCR; TCRdb lists only in-frame clones, some missing. D and trimming come from the DNA, and the V and J calls and clone size come from that table. The sample includes some 210,000 clones, approximately 84% of them seen just once. J is TRBJ2-7 and V is TRBV7-9; 9 bases map to TRBD2. Sequences were obtained from peripheral blood. The receptor's source is a woman in her 70s with active or convalescent COVID-19. This chain's CDR3 is CASSLRIAGAHEQYF. The CDR3 DNA follows: TGTGCCAGCAGCTTAAGGATAGCGGGAGCGCACGAGCAGTACTTC.